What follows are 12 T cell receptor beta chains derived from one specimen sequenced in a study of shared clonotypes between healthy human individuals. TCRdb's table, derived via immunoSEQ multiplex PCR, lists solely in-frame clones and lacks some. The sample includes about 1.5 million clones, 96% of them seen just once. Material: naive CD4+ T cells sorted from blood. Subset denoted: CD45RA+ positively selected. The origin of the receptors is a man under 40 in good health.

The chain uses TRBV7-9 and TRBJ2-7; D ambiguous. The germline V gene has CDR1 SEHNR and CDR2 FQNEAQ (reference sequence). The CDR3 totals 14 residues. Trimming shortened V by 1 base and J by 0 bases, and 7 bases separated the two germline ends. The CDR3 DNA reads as TGTGCCAGCAGCTTAGAAGCAGTCTCCTACGAGCAGTACTTC. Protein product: CASSLEAVSYEQYF.

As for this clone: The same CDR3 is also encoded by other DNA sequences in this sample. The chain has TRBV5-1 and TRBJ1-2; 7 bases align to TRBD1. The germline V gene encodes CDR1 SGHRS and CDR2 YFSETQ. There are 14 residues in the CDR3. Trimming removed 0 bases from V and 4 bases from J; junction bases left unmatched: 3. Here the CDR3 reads CASSLDRGGYGYTF. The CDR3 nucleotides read TGCGCCAGCAGCTTGGACAGGGGCGGCTATGGCTACACCTTC.

In DNA form, the CDR3 reads TGCGCCAGCAGCTTGGAGTCGGGGTCCACTGAAGCTTTCTTT. It encodes CASSLESGSTEAFF. The chain combines TRBV5-1 with TRBJ1-1, with D hard to call. The CDR3 length is 14 residues. Trimming removed 0 bases from V and 4 bases from J, with 10 bases in between. Germline assignment: CDR1 SGHRS and CDR2 YFSETQ. The variable domain in full, completed from reference TRBV5-1 and TRBJ1-1, reads KAGVTQTPRYLIKTRGQQVTLSCSPISGHRSVSWYQQTPGQGLQFLFEYFSETQRNKGNFPGRFSGRQFSNSRSEMNVSTLELGDSALYLCASSLESGSTEAFFGQGTRLTVV.

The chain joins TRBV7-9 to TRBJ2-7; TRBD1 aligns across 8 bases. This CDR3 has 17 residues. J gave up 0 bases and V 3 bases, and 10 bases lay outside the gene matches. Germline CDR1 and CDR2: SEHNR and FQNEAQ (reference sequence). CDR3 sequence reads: CASSFSTGTGSSYEQYF. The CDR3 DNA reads TGTGCCAGCAGCTTTTCCACCGGGACAGGTTCCTCCTACGAGCAGTACTTC. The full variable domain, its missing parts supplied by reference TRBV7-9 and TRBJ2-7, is DTGVSQNPRHKITKRGQNVTFRCDPISEHNRLYWYRQTLGQGPEFLTYFQNEAQLEKSRLLSDRFSAERPKGSFSTLEIQRTEQGDSAMYLCASSFSTGTGSSYEQYFGPGTRLTVT.

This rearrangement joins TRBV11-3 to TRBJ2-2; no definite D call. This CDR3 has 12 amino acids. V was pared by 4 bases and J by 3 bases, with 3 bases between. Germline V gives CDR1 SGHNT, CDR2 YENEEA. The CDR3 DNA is TGTGCCAGCAGCTCCTACACCGGGGAGCTGTTTTTT. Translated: CASSSYTGELFF.

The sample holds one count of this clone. The chain's CDR3 is CASSWGSEQYF. The CDR3 nucleotides are TGTGCCAGCAGTTGGGGCTCCGAGCAGTACTTC. The V call is TRBV28, the J call TRBJ2-7; tentatively, D is TRBD1 (5 bases). Looked up from germline, CDR1 is MDHEN and CDR2 is SYDVKM. V was pared by 4 bases and J by 6 bases, with 7 bases between. The CDR3 sequence is 11 residues long.

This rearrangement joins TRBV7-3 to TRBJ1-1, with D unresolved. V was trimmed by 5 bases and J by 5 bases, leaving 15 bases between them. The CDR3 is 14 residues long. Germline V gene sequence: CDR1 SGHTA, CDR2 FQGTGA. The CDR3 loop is CASSSGLSGTEAFF. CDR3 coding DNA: TGTGCCAGCAGCAGCGGGTTATCGGGGACTGAAGCTTTCTTT.

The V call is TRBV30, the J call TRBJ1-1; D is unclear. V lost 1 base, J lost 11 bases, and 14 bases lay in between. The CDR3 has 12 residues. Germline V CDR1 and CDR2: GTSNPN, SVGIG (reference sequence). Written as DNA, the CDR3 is TGTGCCTGGAGTGGGGGTTCGGGCTCGGCTTTCTTT. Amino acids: CAWSGGSGSAFF.

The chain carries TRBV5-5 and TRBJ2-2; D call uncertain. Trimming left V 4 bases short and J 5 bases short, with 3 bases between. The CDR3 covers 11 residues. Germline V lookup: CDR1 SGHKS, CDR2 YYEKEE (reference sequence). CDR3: CASSPTGELFF. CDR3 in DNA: TGTGCCAGCAGCCCGACCGGGGAGCTGTTTTTT.

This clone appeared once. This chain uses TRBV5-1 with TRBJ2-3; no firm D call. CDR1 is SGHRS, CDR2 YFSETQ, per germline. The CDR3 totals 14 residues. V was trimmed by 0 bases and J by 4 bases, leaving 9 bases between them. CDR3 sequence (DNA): TGCGCCAGCAGCTTGGCGGGCTCGTCAGATACGCAGTATTTT. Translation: CASSLAGSSDTQYF.

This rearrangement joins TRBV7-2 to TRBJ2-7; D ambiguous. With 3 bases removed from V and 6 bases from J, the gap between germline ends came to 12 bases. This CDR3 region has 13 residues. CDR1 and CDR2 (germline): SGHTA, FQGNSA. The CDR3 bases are TGTGCCAGCAGCTTGCCTAGTATTAGCGAGCAGTACTTC. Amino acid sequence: CASSLPSISEQYF.

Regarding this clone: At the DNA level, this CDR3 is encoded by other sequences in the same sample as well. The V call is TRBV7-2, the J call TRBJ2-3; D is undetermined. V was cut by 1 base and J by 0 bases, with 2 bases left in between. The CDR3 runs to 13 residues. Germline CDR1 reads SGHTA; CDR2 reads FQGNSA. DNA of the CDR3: TGTGCCAGCAGCTTAGGGAGCACAGATACGCAGTATTTT. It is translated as CASSLGSTDTQYF. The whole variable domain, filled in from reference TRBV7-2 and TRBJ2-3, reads GAGVSQSPSNKVTEKGKDVELRCDPISGHTALYWYRQSLGQGLEFLIYFQGNSAPDKSGLPSDRFSAERTGGSVSTLTIQRTQQEDSAVYLCASSLGSTDTQYFGPGTRLTVL.